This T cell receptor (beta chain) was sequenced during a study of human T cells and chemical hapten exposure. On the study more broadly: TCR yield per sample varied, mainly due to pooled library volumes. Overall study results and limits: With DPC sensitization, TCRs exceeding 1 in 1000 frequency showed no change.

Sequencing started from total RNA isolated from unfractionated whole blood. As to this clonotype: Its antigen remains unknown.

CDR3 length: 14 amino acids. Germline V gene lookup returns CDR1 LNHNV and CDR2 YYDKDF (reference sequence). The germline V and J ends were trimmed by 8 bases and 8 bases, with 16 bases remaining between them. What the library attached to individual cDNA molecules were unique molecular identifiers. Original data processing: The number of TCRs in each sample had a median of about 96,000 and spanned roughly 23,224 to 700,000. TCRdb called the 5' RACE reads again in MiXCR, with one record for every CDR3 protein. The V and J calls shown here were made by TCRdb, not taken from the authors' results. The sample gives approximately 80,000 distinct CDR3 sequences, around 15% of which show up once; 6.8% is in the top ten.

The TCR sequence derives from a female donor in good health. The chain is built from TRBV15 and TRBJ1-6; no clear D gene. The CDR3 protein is CATSRRVSDSPLHF. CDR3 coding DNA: TGTGCCACCTCACGACGTGTGTCGGATTCACCCCTCCACTTT.